The 15 T cell receptor beta chains given below trace back to one sample, sequenced in a study of blood T cell repertoires in COVID-19. Clones were read by immunoSEQ multiplex PCR, and TCRdb kept only the in-frame ones, dropping some. This table holds about 120,000 clones, approximately 82% found once. The specimen sequenced was peripheral blood. Receptor source: a man in his sixties or seventies with active or convalescent COVID-19.

This sequence joins TRBV29-1 and TRBJ2-2; D gene ambiguous. The length of the CDR3 is 14 residues. Germline values: CDR1 SQVTM, CDR2 ANQGSEA. Deletions cut 1 base from V and 4 bases from J, with 10 bases between. The CDR3: CSVEVGSATGELFF. CDR3 DNA sequence: TGCAGCGTTGAAGTCGGTAGTGCCACCGGGGAGCTGTTTTTT.

As for this clone: This CDR3 is also generated by other DNA sequences in the sample. V gene TRBV7-9 combines with J gene TRBJ1-6, with a tentative D call TRBD1 (6 bases). V was cut by 3 bases and J by 7 bases, with 10 bases left in between. CDR3 size: 14 residues. Germline CDR1 SEHNR, CDR2 FQNEAQ (reference sequence). The CDR3 reads CASSFGGNNSPLHF. CDR3 DNA sequence: TGTGCCAGCAGCTTTGGGGGCAACAATTCACCCCTCCACTTT. The full variable domain, with the rest looked up from reference TRBV7-9 and TRBJ1-6, is DTGVSQNPRHKITKRGQNVTFRCDPISEHNRLYWYRQTLGQGPEFLTYFQNEAQLEKSRLLSDRFSAERPKGSFSTLEIQRTEQGDSAMYLCASSFGGNNSPLHFGNGTRLTVT.

The chain uses TRBV28 and TRBJ2-3, with TRBD2 matching over 7 bases. There are 11 residues in the CDR3. Germline V gene lookup returns CDR1 MDHEN and CDR2 SYDVKM. The V segment lost 8 bases and the J segment 6 bases; nucleotides outside the gene matches: 2. The CDR3 nucleotides read TGTGCCAGCGGGAGGGGTGATACGCAGTATTTT. It translates to CASGRGDTQYF.

Only one count was recorded for this clone. The chain is built from TRBV30 and TRBJ1-1, with 8 bases lining up with TRBD1. Germline assignment: CDR1 GTSNPN and CDR2 SVGIG (reference sequence). CDR3 size: 13 residues. Trimming at V came to 4 bases and at J to 4 bases, leaving 5 bases not matched to a gene. CDR3 DNA: TGTGCCTGGATGTCACAGGGGGGCACTGAAGCTTTCTTT. Its protein product is CAWMSQGGTEAFF.

In this sample, this clone turned up a few times. This sequence joins TRBV9 and TRBJ2-1; 8 bases line up with TRBD2. Germline CDR1 and CDR2: SGDLS and YYNGEE. V lost 0 bases, J lost 4 bases, and 6 bases stayed unmatched. CDR3 size: 16 residues. The CDR3 reads CASSVAGGTLYNEQFF. For the CDR3, the DNA is TGTGCCAGCAGCGTAGCGGGAGGGACTCTATACAATGAGCAGTTCTTC.

This clone was seen once. V is TRBV28 and J is TRBJ1-6; TRBD1 might be the D (5 bases). Germline V gene lookup returns CDR1 MDHEN and CDR2 SYDVKM. Trimming pared 2 bases from V and 9 bases from J, leaving 14 bases between. The CDR3 spans 15 residues. CDR3 region: CASSLDYQGGSPLHF. The DNA for the CDR3 is TGTGCCAGCAGTTTAGATTATCAGGGAGGTTCACCCCTCCACTTT.

The V call is TRBV27, the J call TRBJ2-1; 7 nucleotides align to TRBD2. The length of the CDR3 is 14 residues. V lost 8 bases and J lost 6; bases outside the gene matches: 10. CDR1 and CDR2 from the germline V gene are MNHEY and SMNVEV (reference sequence). The CDR3 loop reads CASLPLGGGNEQFF. The CDR3 DNA sequence: TGTGCCAGCCTTCCCCTGGGGGGGGGCAATGAGCAGTTCTTC.

The rearrangement links TRBV29-1 to TRBJ1-2, with 10 bases aligning to TRBD1. The CDR3 has 12 amino acids. Germline V CDR1 and CDR2: SQVTM, ANQGSEA. V shed 7 bases and J 8 bases; nucleotides not matched to a gene: 7. CDR3 bases: TGCAGCGCTAAGGGACAGGGGAAGGGCTACACCTTC. It encodes CSAKGQGKGYTF.

This chain joins TRBV5-1 and TRBJ2-3; D remains ambiguous. Germline CDR1 and CDR2: SGHRS and YFSETQ. The CDR3 totals 15 residues. The V end was cut by 1 base, the J end by 0 bases, with 9 bases between. CDR3 nucleotide sequence: TGCGCCAGCAGCTTGCAGAATCCGAGCACAGATACGCAGTATTTT. Translation: CASSLQNPSTDTQYF. The variable domain in full, completed from reference TRBV5-1 and TRBJ2-3, reads KAGVTQTPRYLIKTRGQQVTLSCSPISGHRSVSWYQQTPGQGLQFLFEYFSETQRNKGNFPGRFSGRQFSNSRSEMNVSTLELGDSALYLCASSLQNPSTDTQYFGPGTRLTVL.

The gene calls are TRBV6-5 and TRBJ1-5, with no clear D. Trimming pared 5 bases from V and 13 bases from J, leaving 9 bases between. Germline assignment: CDR1 MNHEY and CDR2 SVGAGI. The CDR3 is 10 residues long. For the CDR3, the DNA is TGTGCCAGCAGTCGACATGGGCAGCATTTT. Amino acid sequence: CASSRHGQHF.

The chain joins TRBV2 to TRBJ2-4; 11 bases are shared with TRBD2. The junction had 7 bases not matched to a gene; V was cut back by 3 bases and J by 6 bases. The V gene's germline CDR1 is SNHLY and CDR2 FYNNEI. CDR3 size: 16 residues. The CDR3 nucleotides read TGTGCCAGCAGTGATTTACTAGCGGGGGCCGGAAACATTCAGTACTTC. Translation gives CASSDLLAGAGNIQYF. The variable domain in full, completed from reference TRBV2 and TRBJ2-4, reads EPEVTQTPSHQVTQMGQEVILRCVPISNHLYFYWYRQILGQKVEFLVSFYNNEISEKSEIFDDQFSVERPDGSNFTLKIRSTKLEDSAMYFCASSDLLAGAGNIQYFGAGTRLSVL.

This clone was seen a single time. The CDR3 protein is CASSQDRYAYGYTF. The CDR3 DNA is TGCGCCAGCAGCCAAGATCGGTATGCCTATGGCTACACCTTC. The chain is built from TRBV4-3 and TRBJ1-2; D is ambiguous. This CDR3 is built from 14 residues. V dropped 0 bases and J dropped 4 bases, with 9 bases sitting between them. Looked up from germline, CDR1 is LGHNA and CDR2 is YSLEER.

This clone was seen only a few times. The chain couples TRBV5-4 to TRBJ1-1, with D possibly TRBD1 on 5 matching bases. Between the trimmed V and J ends, which lost 4 bases and 0 bases, there was a span of 16 bases. Germline V gene sequence: CDR1 SGHNT, CDR2 YYREEE (reference sequence). The CDR3 has 16 residues. The CDR3 DNA reads TGTGCCAGCAGCCCCAGCCCCAGGGATATGAACACTGAAGCTTTCTTT. This translates into CASSPSPRDMNTEAFF.

This sequence joins TRBV2 and TRBJ2-5; the match to TRBD2 covers 7 bases. Germline CDR1 reads SNHLY; CDR2 reads FYNNEI. Trimming took 5 bases from V and 4 from J; bases not matched to a gene: 10. CDR3 length: 15 amino acids. The CDR3 DNA is TGTGCCAGCAGTAGGCCGGGAGGCCTAGGAGAGACCCAGTACTTC. This gives the protein CASSRPGGLGETQYF. The whole variable domain, remainder taken from reference TRBV2 and TRBJ2-5, is EPEVTQTPSHQVTQMGQEVILRCVPISNHLYFYWYRQILGQKVEFLVSFYNNEISEKSEIFDDQFSVERPDGSNFTLKIRSTKLEDSAMYFCASSRPGGLGETQYFGPGTRLLVL.

V is TRBV3-1 (or the pseudogene TRBV3-2) and J is TRBJ2-6; 8 nucleotides line up with TRBD1. V trimming: 1 base; J trimming: 0 bases; junction bases outside the gene matches: 2. Germline V lookup: CDR1 LGHDT, CDR2 YNNKEL (reference sequence). CDR3 length: 17 residues. The DNA for the CDR3 is TGTGCCAGCAGCCAAGGGACAGGGCCCTCTGGGGCCAACGTCCTGACTTTC. This gives the protein CASSQGTGPSGANVLTF.